Described below is a single TCR beta chain sequence and its context. Its antigen is still unknown. The authors ran a second PCR of roughly 6 to 12 cycles using a sample-barcoded 5' primer and a J-beta primer mix. A template-switch adaptor that had 12 random nucleotides put a tag on each cDNA molecule. Any given sample supplied a minimum of 2.5 million CDR3-containing paired-end reads. TCRdb re-derived calls from the 5' RACE reads in MiXCR, one entry per CDR3 protein. The sample has roughly 570,000 distinct CDR3 sequences, 27% seen once; the top ten hold about 18%. The ends were cut back, 6 bases at V and 6 bases at J, with 10 bases in the middle. Germline V gene data show CDR1 as SGHTA and CDR2 as FQGNSA. The CDR3 totals 12 residues. The source of the sample is a study of blood T cells in healthy people across ages. Study-wide findings and caveats: A greater number of naive CD4+ cells and higher diversity distinguished long-lived donors from aged donors.

The chain joins TRBV7-2 to TRBJ2-3; possible D gene TRBD1, 6 bases. The sample taken for sequencing was blood. The source of this sequence is a woman in her 70s in good health. The CDR3 spells CASRADSDTQYF. CDR3 DNA: TGTGCCAGCAGGGCGGACAGTGATACGCAGTATTTT.